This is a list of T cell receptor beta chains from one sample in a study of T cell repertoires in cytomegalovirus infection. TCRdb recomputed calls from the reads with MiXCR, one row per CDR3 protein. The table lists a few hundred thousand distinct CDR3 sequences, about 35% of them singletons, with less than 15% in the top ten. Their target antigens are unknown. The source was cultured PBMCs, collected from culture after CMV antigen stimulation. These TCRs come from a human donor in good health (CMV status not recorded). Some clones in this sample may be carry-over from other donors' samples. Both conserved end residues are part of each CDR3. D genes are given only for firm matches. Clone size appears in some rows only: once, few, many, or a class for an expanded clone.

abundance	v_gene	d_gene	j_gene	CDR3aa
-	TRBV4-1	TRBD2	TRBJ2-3	CASSFNPGLAGDSSTDTQYF
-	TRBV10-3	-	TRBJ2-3	CAISDRDWNTDTQYF
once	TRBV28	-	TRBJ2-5	CASSTTGPETQYF
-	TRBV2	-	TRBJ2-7	CASRIYEQYF
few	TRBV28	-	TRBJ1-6	CASSSTNSPLHF
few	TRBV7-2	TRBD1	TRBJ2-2	CASSRQGATGELFF
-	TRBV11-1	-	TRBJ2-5	CASSLDLRVETQYF
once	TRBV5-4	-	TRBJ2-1	CASSLPFDNEQFF
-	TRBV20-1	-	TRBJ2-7	CSARVLLGLVYEQYF
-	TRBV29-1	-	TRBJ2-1	CSVETSGTTLRQFF
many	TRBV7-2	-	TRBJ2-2	CASSPNSERAGELFF
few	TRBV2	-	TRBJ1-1	CASSRPQGGRTEAFF
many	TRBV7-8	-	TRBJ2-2	CASSPRWNTGELFF
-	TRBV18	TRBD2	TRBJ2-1	CASSPPGLAGGNNEQFF
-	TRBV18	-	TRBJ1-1	CASSPPSRAAEAFF
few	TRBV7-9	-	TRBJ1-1	CASSLRQDTEAFF
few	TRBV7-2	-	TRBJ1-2	CASSLDAIQGSGYGYTF
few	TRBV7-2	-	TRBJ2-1	CASRLNDGLPYNEQFF
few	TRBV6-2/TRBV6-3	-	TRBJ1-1	CASSWRSGGGTEAFF
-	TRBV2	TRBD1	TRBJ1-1	CASSEALGQGLVEAFF
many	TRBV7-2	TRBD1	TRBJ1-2	CASSTGTGINYGYTF
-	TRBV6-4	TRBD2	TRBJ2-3	CASSFGRGRITDTQYF
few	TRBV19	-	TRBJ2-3	CASSITTGSADTQYF
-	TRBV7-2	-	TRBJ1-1	CASSLDGVDMNTEAFF
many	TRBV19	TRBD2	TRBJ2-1	CASSIGLAGGRNYNEQFF
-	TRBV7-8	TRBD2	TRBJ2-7	CASSLAGLAGVLYEQYF
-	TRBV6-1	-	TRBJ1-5	CASSPAGNQPQHF
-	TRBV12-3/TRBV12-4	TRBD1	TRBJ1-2	CASTWTGDSYGYTF
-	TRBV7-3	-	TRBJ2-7	CASSLRGNGRDEQYF
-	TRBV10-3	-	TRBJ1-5	CAISERENQPQHF
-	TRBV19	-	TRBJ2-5	CASSSGEETQYF
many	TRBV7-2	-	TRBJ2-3	CASSNSVQGNTDTQYF
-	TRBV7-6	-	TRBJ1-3	CASSLAFAGTGNTIYF
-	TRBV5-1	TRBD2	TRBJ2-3	CASSLAPSGNTDTQYF
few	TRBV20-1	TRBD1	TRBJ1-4	CSARDLQGVEKLFF
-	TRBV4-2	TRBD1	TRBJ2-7	CASSRRQGRFGDEQYF
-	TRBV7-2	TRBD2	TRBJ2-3	CASSEGLAGADTQFF
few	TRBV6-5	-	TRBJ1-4	CASSYSVGGGGEKLFF
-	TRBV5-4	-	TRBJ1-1	CASSLGGEGTEAFF
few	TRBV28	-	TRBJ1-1	CASTPTRNTEAFF
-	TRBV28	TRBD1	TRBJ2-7	CASSLYRTGPYEQYF
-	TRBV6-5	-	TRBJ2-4	CASSYSVVAKNIQYF
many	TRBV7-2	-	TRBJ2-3	CASSPRTTDTQYF
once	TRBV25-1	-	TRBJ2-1	CASSSLSGEWTYNEQFF
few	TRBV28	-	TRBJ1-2	CASSKQSNYGYTF
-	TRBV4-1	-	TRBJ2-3	CASSQEWDTQYF
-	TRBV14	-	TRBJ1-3	CASSQDRSRGHTIYF
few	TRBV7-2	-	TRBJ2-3	CASSSSSARAADTQYF
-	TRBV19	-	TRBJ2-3	CASSMVLQSKIYTGTDTQYF
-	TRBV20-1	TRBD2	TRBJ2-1	CSARPLAGEDNEQFF
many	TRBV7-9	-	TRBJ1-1	CASSLWAVGRGTEAFF
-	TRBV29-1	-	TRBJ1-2	CSVEGSVQGYTF
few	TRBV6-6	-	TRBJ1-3	CASSYSETRSGNTIYF
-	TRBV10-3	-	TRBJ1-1	CAISEREVGNTEAFF
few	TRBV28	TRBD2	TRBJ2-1	CASSSGTSGKSSYNEQFF
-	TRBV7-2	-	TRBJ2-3	CASSPGPTGTQYF
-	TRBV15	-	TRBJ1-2	CATSTERGGSYGYTF